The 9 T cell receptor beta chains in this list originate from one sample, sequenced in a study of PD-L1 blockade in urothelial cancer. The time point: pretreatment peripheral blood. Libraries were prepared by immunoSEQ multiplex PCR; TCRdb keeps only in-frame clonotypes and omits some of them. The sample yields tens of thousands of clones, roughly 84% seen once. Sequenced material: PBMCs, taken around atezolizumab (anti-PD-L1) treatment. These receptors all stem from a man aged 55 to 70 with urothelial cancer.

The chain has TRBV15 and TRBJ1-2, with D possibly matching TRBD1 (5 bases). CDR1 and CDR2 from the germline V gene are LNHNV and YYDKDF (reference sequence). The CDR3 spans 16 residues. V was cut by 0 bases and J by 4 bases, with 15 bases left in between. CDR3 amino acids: CATSRDIPGQGYGYTF. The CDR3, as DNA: TGTGCCACCAGCAGAGATATCCCAGGGCAGGGCTATGGCTACACCTTC.

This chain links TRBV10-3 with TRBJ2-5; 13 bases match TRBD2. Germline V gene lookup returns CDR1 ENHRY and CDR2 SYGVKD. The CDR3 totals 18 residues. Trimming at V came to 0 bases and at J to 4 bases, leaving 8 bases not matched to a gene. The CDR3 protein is CAISESRAGLAGAETQYF. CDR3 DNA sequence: TGTGCCATCAGTGAGTCGAGAGCAGGACTAGCGGGGGCAGAGACCCAGTACTTC.

The chain's CDR3 is CASSLNSGLDGYTF. The CDR3 DNA reads as TGTGCCAGCAGCTTGAATTCAGGGTTAGATGGCTACACCTTC. V gene TRBV5-4 combines with J gene TRBJ1-2, with TRBD1 as a possible D gene (5 bases). There are 14 residues in the CDR3. Germline CDR1 SGHNT, CDR2 YYREEE (reference sequence). The germline V and J ends were trimmed by 1 base and 6 bases, with 13 bases remaining between them.

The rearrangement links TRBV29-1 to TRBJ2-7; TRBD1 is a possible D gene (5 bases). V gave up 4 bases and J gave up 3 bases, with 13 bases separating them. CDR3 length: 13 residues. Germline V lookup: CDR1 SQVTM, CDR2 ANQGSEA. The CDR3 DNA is TGCAGCGTTGCAAGGAACAGGAACTACGAGCAGTACTTC. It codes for CSVARNRNYEQYF.

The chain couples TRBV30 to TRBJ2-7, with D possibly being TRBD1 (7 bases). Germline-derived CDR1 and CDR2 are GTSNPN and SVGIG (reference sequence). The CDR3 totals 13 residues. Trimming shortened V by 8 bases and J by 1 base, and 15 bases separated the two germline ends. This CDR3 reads CARQTGTSYEQYF. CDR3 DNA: TGTGCCCGGCAGACAGGGACTTCCTACGAGCAGTACTTC.

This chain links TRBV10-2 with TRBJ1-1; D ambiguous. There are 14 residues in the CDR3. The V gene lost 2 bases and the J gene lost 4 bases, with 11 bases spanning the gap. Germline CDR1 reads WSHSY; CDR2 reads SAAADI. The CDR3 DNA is TGCGCCAGCAGTGAGAGCAGCGGACGCACTGAAGCTTTCTTT. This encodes CASSESSGRTEAFF.

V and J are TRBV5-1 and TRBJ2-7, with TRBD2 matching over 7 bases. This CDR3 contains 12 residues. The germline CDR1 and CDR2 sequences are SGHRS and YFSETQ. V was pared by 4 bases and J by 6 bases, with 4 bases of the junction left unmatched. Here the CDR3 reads CASSATSFEQYF. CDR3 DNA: TGCGCCAGCAGCGCGACTAGCTTCGAGCAGTACTTC.

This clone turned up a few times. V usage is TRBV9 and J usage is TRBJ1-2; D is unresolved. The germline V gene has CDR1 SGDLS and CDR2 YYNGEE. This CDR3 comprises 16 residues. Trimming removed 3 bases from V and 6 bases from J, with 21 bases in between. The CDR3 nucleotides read TGTGCCAGCAGCGGAAACAGACCAAGTTTGAGGGATGGCTACACCTTC. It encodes CASSGNRPSLRDGYTF.

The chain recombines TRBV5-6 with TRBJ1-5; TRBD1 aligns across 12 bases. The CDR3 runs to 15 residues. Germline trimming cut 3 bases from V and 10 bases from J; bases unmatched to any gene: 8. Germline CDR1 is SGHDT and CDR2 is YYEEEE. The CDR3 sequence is CASSWDRGLEYPQHF. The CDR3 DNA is TGTGCCAGCAGCTGGGACAGGGGGCTAGAGTATCCCCAGCATTTT.